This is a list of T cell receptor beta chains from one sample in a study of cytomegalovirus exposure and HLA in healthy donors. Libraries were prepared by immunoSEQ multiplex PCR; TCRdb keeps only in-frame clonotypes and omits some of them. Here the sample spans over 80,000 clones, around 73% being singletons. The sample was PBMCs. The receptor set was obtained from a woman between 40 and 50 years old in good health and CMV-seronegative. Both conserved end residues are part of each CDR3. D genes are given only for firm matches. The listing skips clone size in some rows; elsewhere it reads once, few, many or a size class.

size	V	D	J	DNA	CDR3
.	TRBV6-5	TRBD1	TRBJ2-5	TGTGCCAGCAGCACCGGACAGGGGGAGACCCAGTACTTC	CASSTGQGETQYF
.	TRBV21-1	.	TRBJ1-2	TGTGCCAGCAGCACCTTGGGCCATCGAGGCTACACCTTC	CASSTLGHRGYTF
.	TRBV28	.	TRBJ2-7	TGTGCCAGCACCTCAGCGGAGGTCTCCTACGAGCAGTACTTC	CASTSAEVSYEQYF
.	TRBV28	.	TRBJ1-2	TGTGCCAGCAGTTTACTGGGCGGGCAGGGAGGACTTCCCACCTTC	CASSLLGGQGGLPTF
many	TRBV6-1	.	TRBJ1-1	TGTACAGCGGACAGATCGAACACTGAAGCTTTCTTT	CTADRSNTEAFF
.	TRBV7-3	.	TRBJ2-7	TGTGCCAGCAGCTTATACGGCGGAGACTACGAGCAGTACTTC	CASSLYGGDYEQYF
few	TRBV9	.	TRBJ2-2	TGTGCCAGCAGCGGGCTAGTGAACACCGGGGAGCTGTTTTTT	CASSGLVNTGELFF
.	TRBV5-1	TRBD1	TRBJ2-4	TGCGCCAGCAGCACCACCTGGGACAGGGGAAACATTCAGTACTTC	CASSTTWDRGNIQYF
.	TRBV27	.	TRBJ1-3	TGTGCCAGCAGGAAACAGGGCACGACTGGAAACACCATATATTTT	CASRKQGTTGNTIYF
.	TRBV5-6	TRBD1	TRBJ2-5	TGTGCCAGCAGCTTGGAGGGACAGGGAGGGCTGGCCCAGTACTTC	CASSLEGQGGLAQYF
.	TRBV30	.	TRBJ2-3	TGTGCCTGGAGTGGCGCAGATACGCAGTATTTT	CAWSGADTQYF
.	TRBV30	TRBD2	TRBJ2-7	TGTGCCTGGAGGGGACTAGCGGGCTCCTACGAGCAGTACTTC	CAWRGLAGSYEQYF
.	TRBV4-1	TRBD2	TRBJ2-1	TGCGCCAGCAGCCAAGGGAGCGGGAGCTCCTACAATGAGCAGTTCTTC	CASSQGSGSSYNEQFF
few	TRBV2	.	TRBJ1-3	TGTGCCAGCTTGTACGAGGGCTCTGGAAACACCATATATTTT	CASLYEGSGNTIYF
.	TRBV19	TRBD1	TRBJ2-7	TGTGCCAGTAGTGTCGGACAGGGAGGATTGGTCGAGCAGTACTTC	CASSVGQGGLVEQYF
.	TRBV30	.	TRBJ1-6	TGTGCCTGGAGTGACGAGGGAACCTATAATTCACCCCTCCACTTT	CAWSDEGTYNSPLHF